The 3 T cell receptor beta chains below all came from one sample that was sequenced in a study of tumor-infiltrating lymphocytes in oesophageal squamous cell carcinoma. TCRdb analysed the PCR reads with MiXCR anew, one entry per CDR3 protein. The sample shows 9,500 to 13,000 distinct CDR3 sequences, 59% of them seen only once. The sequenced sample was esophageal tumor tissue. The receptors originated from a male donor with esophageal squamous cell carcinoma.

This chain connects TRBV7-6 to TRBJ2-3, with a weak D call TRBD1 (6 bases). Trimming stripped 5 bases from V and 6 bases from J, with 15 bases between. CDR1 and CDR2 from the germline V gene are SGHVS and FNYEAQ. The CDR3 totals 14 residues. Here the CDR3 DNA reads TGTGCCAGCAGCCCGGTTTACAGGGTTGATACGCAGTATTTT. Encoded protein: CASSPVYRVDTQYF.

As regards this clonotype: The junction departs from germline at one end; a sequencing error may be responsible. V gene TRBV7-6 combines with J gene TRBJ1-1; D perhaps matches TRBD1 (5 bases). This CDR3 is 13 amino acids long. Germline V gene sequence: CDR1 SGHVS, CDR2 FNYEAQ. Here the CDR3 reads CASSLGENTEAFF. The DNA for the CDR3 is TGTGCTAGCAGCTTAGGGGAGAACACTGAAGCTTTCTTT.

Details on this clonotype: Because the CDR3's place on the DNA is in doubt, the DNA is left out and the CDR3 is given as listed by TCRdb. The chain combines TRBV11-2 with TRBJ2-6; the table's D call of TRBD2 was not tested on the DNA. CDR1 is SGHAT, CDR2 FQNNGV, per germline. From its first to its last residue, the CDR3 has 18 amino acids. The CDR3 loop reads CASSFVWGEGNLRAVLRF.